Below are 19 T cell receptor beta chains sequenced from a single sample in a study of CD8+ T cells in alopecia areata. RNA, once extracted, was reverse transcribed into cDNA for use as the sequencing template. Sequencing was performed with immunoSEQ multiplex PCR; in TCRdb, only in-frame clones are kept and a portion is missing. Among 170,000 or so clones listed, 50% to 70% were seen once. The source was CD4+ T cells sorted from blood, collected at week 0. All receptors derive from a human donor with alopecia areata.

The gene calls are TRBV27 and TRBJ2-7; TRBD1 might be the D (6 bases). CDR3 length: 14 residues. Per the germline V gene, CDR1 is MNHEY and CDR2 is SMNVEV (reference sequence). Trimming removed 3 bases from V and 0 bases from J, with 9 bases in between. The CDR3 spells CASSLRTDSYEQYF. The CDR3 DNA is TGTGCCAGCAGTTTGAGGACAGACTCCTACGAGCAGTACTTC.

The chain carries TRBV5-1 and TRBJ1-2; 9 bases are a match to TRBD1. Unmatched junction bases numbered 5, after V lost 4 bases and J lost 4 bases. Germline-derived CDR1 and CDR2 are SGHRS and YFSETQ. CDR3 length: 14 amino acids. The CDR3 DNA sequence: TGCGCCAGCAGCCCGGAACAGGGGGCCTATGGCTACACCTTC. This gives the protein CASSPEQGAYGYTF.

The chain combines TRBV25-1 with TRBJ1-2; a possible D gene is TRBD1 (5 bases). The germline V and J ends were trimmed by 6 bases and 2 bases, with 13 bases remaining between them. CDR1 and CDR2 (germline): MGHDK, SYGVNS. This CDR3 comprises 14 residues. This chain's CDR3 is CASSEGTFNYGYTF. CDR3 bases: TGTGCCAGCAGCGAGGGGACCTTCAACTATGGCTACACCTTC.

This clone came up once. The chain recombines TRBV7-9 with TRBJ2-7; 10 nucleotides match TRBD1. V dropped 8 bases and J dropped 9; count of bases not matched to a gene: 10. CDR1 and CDR2 (germline): SEHNR, FQNEAQ (reference sequence). The CDR3 is made up of 13 amino acids. CDR3 protein: CASGGTGVSRQYF. The CDR3 bases are TGTGCCAGCGGAGGGACAGGGGTTTCGCGGCAGTACTTC.

In its sample, this clone was seen a few times. The V and J genes are TRBV19 and TRBJ2-2; possible D gene TRBD2, 6 bases. Trimming took 6 bases from V and 5 from J, leaving 16 bases between them. The CDR3 is 15 residues long. In germline, CDR1 is LNHDA, CDR2 SQIVND (reference sequence). CDR3 loop: CASRAASEGTGELFF. CDR3 nucleotides: TGTGCCAGTAGGGCTGCTTCGGAGGGGACCGGGGAGCTGTTTTTT.

This chain uses TRBV2 with TRBJ1-1; D remains unclear. Germline V lookup: CDR1 SNHLY, CDR2 FYNNEI. The CDR3 runs to 13 residues. V lost 7 bases to trimming and J lost 4 bases, with 13 bases between them. Written as DNA, the CDR3 is TGTGCCAGCAACCGCAAGATAGGCACTGAAGCTTTCTTT. Its translation is CASNRKIGTEAFF.

The V and J genes are TRBV4-1 and TRBJ1-1; D is unresolved. The CDR3 sequence is 14 residues long. Trimming stripped 0 bases from V and 1 base from J, with 6 bases between. CDR1 is MGHRA and CDR2 is YSYEKL in the germline V gene. This chain's CDR3 is CASSQDYGNTEAFF. CDR3 in DNA: TGCGCCAGCAGCCAAGATTACGGGAACACTGAAGCTTTCTTT.

The V call is TRBV5-1, the J call TRBJ2-7; D is unresolved. Trimming shortened V by 4 bases and J by 1 base, and 12 bases separated the two germline ends. CDR3 length equals 14 residues. The germline CDR1 and CDR2 sequences are SGHRS and YFSETQ. The CDR3 loop reads CASSPVGVSYEQYF. Written as DNA, the CDR3 is TGCGCCAGCAGCCCCGTTGGGGTTTCCTACGAGCAGTACTTC.

The genes are TRBV5-6 and TRBJ2-7; 7 bases align to TRBD1. The germline V gene has CDR1 SGHDT and CDR2 YYEEEE. V was clipped by 4 bases and J by 6 bases; unmatched bases: 4. The CDR3 has 12 residues. Here the CDR3 DNA reads TGTGCCAGCAGCCTAGACAGGGTCGAGCAGTACTTC. Protein: CASSLDRVEQYF.

In this sample, this clone turned up a few times. The chain couples TRBV5-4 to TRBJ2-1, with a weak D call TRBD2 (7 bases). V dropped 2 bases and J dropped 0 bases, with 15 bases sitting between them. Germline V gene lookup returns CDR1 SGHNT and CDR2 YYREEE (reference sequence). This CDR3 comprises 17 residues. The CDR3 DNA is TGTGCCAGCAGCTTAGGCGCGGGGGCGAGCTCCTACAATGAGCAGTTCTTC. Protein product: CASSLGAGASSYNEQFF.

This clone was counted only a few times. The rearrangement joins TRBV19 to TRBJ1-1; D not certain. The CDR3 is 12 residues long. Germline V gene lookup returns CDR1 LNHDA and CDR2 SQIVND (reference sequence). V gave up 6 bases and J gave up 5 bases, with 10 bases separating them. CDR3 region: CASRVSVTEAFF. CDR3 bases: TGTGCCAGTAGGGTGTCGGTTACTGAAGCTTTCTTT.

The chain employs TRBV19 and TRBJ1-6; no firm D call. The CDR3 is 12 residues long. Trimming cost V 9 bases and J 9 bases, with 12 bases left between them. Germline CDR1 LNHDA, CDR2 SQIVND (reference sequence). CDR3 DNA sequence: TGTGCCAGCCGAGTATTGGGTTCACCCCTCCACTTT. Translated, it gives CASRVLGSPLHF.

This chain joins TRBV7-9 and TRBJ2-3; the D gene could be TRBD1 or TRBD2 (5 bases each). This CDR3 has 13 residues. Trimming pared 5 bases from V and 7 bases from J, leaving 13 bases between. Germline V gene data show CDR1 as SEHNR and CDR2 as FQNEAQ (reference sequence). CDR3 sequence (DNA): TGTGCCAGCAGCCTCGGGGCCCGGAATACGCAGTATTTT. Protein product: CASSLGARNTQYF.

The chain recombines TRBV29-1 with TRBJ1-1, with no clear D. Germline V gene data show CDR1 as SQVTM and CDR2 as ANQGSEA. The CDR3 runs to 13 residues. Trimming took off 4 bases at V and 0 bases at J, with 9 bases between the two ends. CDR3 in DNA: TGCAGCGTTGCAACACGATTGAACACTGAAGCTTTCTTT. Amino acid sequence: CSVATRLNTEAFF.

The chain joins TRBV19 to TRBJ1-2; 8 nucleotides match TRBD1. With 7 bases clipped from V and 6 bases from J, the junction kept 10 bases outside the gene matches. Looked up from germline, CDR1 is LNHDA and CDR2 is SQIVND (reference sequence). There are 14 residues in the CDR3. The CDR3 DNA reads as TGTGCCAGTACCCGAGGACAGGGAGTGGATGGCTACACCTTC. Protein: CASTRGQGVDGYTF.

CDR3 sequence: CATSRVLSTDTQYF. The CDR3 region has the DNA TGTGCCACCAGCAGAGTTCTCAGCACAGATACGCAGTATTTT. The gene calls are TRBV15 and TRBJ2-3; D is uncertain. V shed 1 base and J shed 0 bases, with 5 bases lying between them. Germline lookup yields CDR1 LNHNV and CDR2 YYDKDF (reference sequence). This CDR3 comprises 14 residues.

The V gene is TRBV7-9, the J gene TRBJ1-2; D gene uncertain. CDR1 is SEHNR and CDR2 is FQNEAQ in the germline V gene (reference sequence). CDR3 length: 14 amino acids. V lost 2 bases and J 1 base, leaving 8 bases between the germline ends. The CDR3 reads CASSLNSYNYGYTF. The CDR3 region has the DNA TGTGCCAGCAGCTTAAACAGCTATAACTATGGCTACACCTTC.

This clone was picked up a small number of times. The chain is built from TRBV25-1 and TRBJ1-1, with D perhaps matching TRBD1 (6 bases). Germline-derived CDR1 and CDR2 are MGHDK and SYGVNS. Trimming stripped 8 bases from V and 1 base from J, with 11 bases between. The CDR3 contains 13 residues. The chain's CDR3 is CASQETGNTEAFF. The CDR3 DNA reads as TGTGCCAGCCAAGAGACAGGGAACACTGAAGCTTTCTTT. Looking up the rest from reference TRBV25-1 and TRBJ1-1 gives the full variable domain: EADIYQTPRYLVIGTGKKITLECSQTMGHDKMYWYQQDPGMELHLIHYSYGVNSTEKGDLSSESTVSRIRTEHFPLTLESARPSHTSQYLCASQETGNTEAFFGQGTRLTVV.

This clone is a singleton in its sample. The chain couples TRBV29-1 to TRBJ2-7; 9 positions agree with TRBD2. The CDR3 length is 16 residues. Germline CDR1 is SQVTM and CDR2 is ANQGSEA. J gave up 5 bases and V 6 bases, and 17 bases lay outside the gene matches. The CDR3 protein is CSVEIAGGGAQDEQYF. Written as DNA, the CDR3 is TGCAGCGTGGAAATAGCTGGCGGGGGGGCCCAAGACGAGCAGTACTTC.